Listed here are 23 T cell receptor beta chains from one sample, sequenced in a study of T cells in Graves' hyperthyroidism and ophthalmopathy. There were TCR beta CDR3 regions amplified from RNA transcripts. During a first-round RT-PCR of the TCR CDR3, the HTBI primer set was used. TCRdb re-called the multiplex PCR reads with MiXCR, one entry per CDR3 protein. The table lists fewer than 450,000 distinct CDR3 sequences, approximately 16% of them singletons. The sample taken for sequencing was blood. These receptor sequences come from a woman aged 55-70 years with Graves' ophthalmopathy.

This clonotype appeared once. The V gene is TRBV28, the J gene TRBJ2-5; 8 bases agree with TRBD2. The CDR3 covers 18 residues. Trimming removed 4 bases from V and 1 base from J; junction bases left unmatched: 14. In germline, CDR1 is MDHEN, CDR2 SYDVKM. The CDR3 sequence: CASSSLSPSGRPQETQYF. For the CDR3, the DNA is TGTGCCAGCAGTTCACTCTCGCCAAGCGGGAGACCCCAAGAGACCCAGTACTTC.

Ten or more counts support this clonotype. The V and J genes are TRBV28 and TRBJ1-5; the D is unclear. Trimming cost V 6 bases and J 6 bases, with 9 bases left between them. This CDR3 has 12 amino acids. Germline V gene sequence: CDR1 MDHEN, CDR2 SYDVKM. This CDR3 is CASSLDTQPQHF. The CDR3 DNA sequence: TGTGCCAGCAGCCTTGACACTCAGCCCCAGCATTTT.

Remarks on this clonotype: With a much larger clone just one base away, this may be a read error. The CDR3 end shows no conserved phenylalanine or tryptophan, and so a read error is likely. The genes are TRBV27 and TRBJ2-1; perhaps TRBD2 as D (6 bases). Deletions cut 3 bases from V and 0 bases from J, with 12 bases between. CDR3 length: 16 residues. Per germline, CDR1 MNHEY and CDR2 SMNVEV (reference sequence). The chain's CDR3 is CASSFDGRSSYNEQFV. In DNA form, the CDR3 reads TGTGCCAGCAGTTTCGACGGGAGAAGCTCCTACAATGAGCAGTTCGTC.

This clonotype showed up many times. V gene TRBV2 combines with J gene TRBJ1-2; D is unclear. This CDR3 is built from 13 residues. Looked up from germline, CDR1 is SNHLY and CDR2 is FYNNEI. Trimming took 2 bases from V and 5 from J, leaving 9 bases between them. DNA for the CDR3: TGTGCCAGCAGTGAATCCCGAGGGTATGGCTACACCTTC. This sequence encodes CASSESRGYGYTF.

V and J are TRBV28 and TRBJ2-4, with D possibly matching TRBD2 (7 bases). The V end was cut by 10 bases, the J end by 8 bases, with 15 bases between. Germline V gene sequence: CDR1 MDHEN, CDR2 SYDVKM. The CDR3 is 12 amino acids. In DNA form, the CDR3 reads TGTGCCACCTCGGGGGGCGCGGACATTCAGTACTTC. Its protein is CATSGGADIQYF.

Many counts were recorded for this clonotype. The rearrangement links TRBV20-1 to TRBJ2-5; 8 positions match TRBD1. The V gene's germline CDR1 is DFQATT and CDR2 SNEGSKA (reference sequence). This CDR3 has 12 residues. DNA of the CDR3: TGCAGGCCTGCAGGGGGCATGGAGACCCAGTACTTC. Its translation is CRPAGGMETQYF.

This clonotype was found many times. The chain recombines TRBV12-3 or TRBV12-4 with TRBJ2-2, with 9 bases aligning to TRBD1. Trimming removed 6 bases from V and 6 bases from J; junction bases left unmatched: 8. CDR3 length equals 15 residues. CDR3 residues: CASRQQGAQAGELFF. The CDR3 DNA sequence: TGTGCCAGCAGACAACAGGGGGCGCAGGCCGGGGAGCTGTTTTTT.

This clonotype was observed at least ten times. This chain links TRBV7-2 with TRBJ1-2; D is ambiguous. Germline-derived CDR1 and CDR2 are SGHTA and FQGNSA. The CDR3 covers 15 residues. V was pared by 5 bases and J by 2 bases, with 15 bases between. The CDR3: CASSQPGPRNYGYTF. The CDR3 DNA is TGTGCCAGCAGCCAGCCTGGGCCACGCAACTATGGCTACACCTTC.

This clonotype was observed many times. The J gene is TRBJ2-5, the V gene TRBV11-2; the match to TRBD1 covers 7 bases. The V gene end was trimmed by 5 bases and the J gene end by 5 bases; junction bases not matched to a gene: 11. CDR1 is SGHAT, CDR2 FQNNGV, per germline. This CDR3 has 15 amino acids. In DNA, the CDR3 is TGTGCCAGCAGCCCGGGACAGTCAAGGGGGGAGACCCAGTACTTC. Protein sequence: CASSPGQSRGETQYF.

This clonotype was recorded at least ten times. The rearrangement joins TRBV28 to TRBJ1-3; no clear D. Germline V lookup: CDR1 MDHEN, CDR2 SYDVKM. V dropped 4 bases and J dropped 4 bases, with 17 bases sitting between them. This CDR3 comprises 16 residues. In DNA form, the CDR3 reads TGTGCCAGCAGTTCCGCCCACGGGGTTATCGGAAACACCATATATTTT. The encoded protein is CASSSAHGVIGNTIYF.

This clonotype was counted many times. The chain joins TRBV20-1 to TRBJ2-2; 9 positions agree with TRBD2. CDR1 is DFQATT and CDR2 is SNEGSKA in the germline V gene (reference sequence). V lost 5 bases and J lost 5; bases outside the gene matches: 6. CDR3 size: 14 residues. The CDR3 loop reads CSALSGRGTGELFF. CDR3 nucleotide sequence: TGCAGTGCTCTTAGCGGGAGAGGGACCGGGGAGCTGTTTTTT.

This clonotype has a count of ten or more. The chain couples TRBV5-1 to TRBJ2-7; unclear D gene. Trimming took 0 bases from V and 3 from J, leaving 7 bases between them. This CDR3 contains 13 residues. Germline V gives CDR1 SGHRS, CDR2 YFSETQ. CDR3 DNA sequence: TGCGCCAGCAGCTTGGGTGTAGTCTACGAGCAGTACTTC. Translation gives CASSLGVVYEQYF.

V usage is TRBV12-5 and J usage is TRBJ2-3; TRBD2 is a possible D gene (5 bases). Germline CDR1 is LGHNT and CDR2 is FRNRAP. V lost 8 bases to trimming and J lost 0 bases, with 12 bases between them. This CDR3 comprises 14 residues. CDR3 region: CASLGRDSTDTQYF. The CDR3 DNA follows: TGTGCTAGTCTGGGGAGAGACAGCACAGATACGCAGTATTTT.

The rearrangement links TRBV29-1 to TRBJ2-1; tentative D call: TRBD1 (5 bases). Trimming shortened V by 4 bases and J by 4 bases, and 17 bases separated the two germline ends. CDR3 length equals 15 residues. The V gene's germline CDR1 is SQVTM and CDR2 ANQGSEA. Here the CDR3 reads CSVALTEQIYNEQFF. CDR3 sequence (DNA): TGCAGCGTTGCTCTGACAGAGCAGATTTACAATGAGCAGTTCTTC.

In this sample, this clonotype turned up many times. The CDR3 region has the DNA TGCGCCAGCAGCTCCGGGACAGGGGGCCGTCGAGAGACCCAGTACTTC. Its translation: CASSSGTGGRRETQYF. This sequence joins TRBV5-1 and TRBJ2-5; 12 positions agree with TRBD1. The germline CDR1 and CDR2 sequences are SGHRS and YFSETQ. V shed 3 bases, J shed 4 bases, and the junction held 7 bases outside the gene matches. The CDR3 consists of 16 residues.

This chain connects TRBV19 to TRBJ2-2; D call uncertain. The CDR3 has 14 amino acids. Deletions cut 5 bases from V and 3 bases from J, with 10 bases between. In germline, CDR1 is LNHDA, CDR2 SQIVND (reference sequence). The CDR3 reads CASSLHMDTGELFF. The CDR3 DNA reads TGTGCCAGTAGTCTGCACATGGACACCGGGGAGCTGTTTTTT.

This clonotype was recorded a few times. This chain links TRBV9 with TRBJ2-3; tentatively, D is TRBD1 (6 bases). Trimming stripped 6 bases from V and 3 bases from J, with 11 bases between. This CDR3 is built from 13 residues. CDR1 and CDR2 (germline): SGDLS, YYNGEE. CDR3 sequence: CASNFTGTDTQYF. The CDR3 DNA is TGTGCCAGCAACTTCACAGGGACAGATACGCAGTATTTT.

The J gene is TRBJ2-2, the V gene TRBV29-1; TRBD2 is a possible D gene (6 bases). Deletions cut 5 bases from V and 6 bases from J, with 13 bases between. Germline CDR1 is SQVTM and CDR2 is ANQGSEA. The CDR3 is 13 amino acids. Written as DNA, the CDR3 is TGCAGCGTTACCATGGGAGGCCCCGGGGAGCTGTTTTTT. This gives the protein CSVTMGGPGELFF.

Ten or more counts support this clonotype. This chain joins TRBV7-9 and TRBJ2-1; no clear D gene. CDR3 length equals 14 residues. Per the germline V gene, CDR1 is SEHNR and CDR2 is FQNEAQ (reference sequence). V was cut by 5 bases and J by 2 bases, with 10 bases left in between. CDR3 in amino acids: CASSPWITYNEQFF. CDR3 DNA: TGTGCCAGCAGCCCCTGGATAACCTACAATGAGCAGTTCTTC.

This clonotype showed up many times. The CDR3 reads CAWSGRWSSYNEQFF. In DNA, the CDR3 is TGTGCCTGGAGTGGCCGGTGGAGCTCCTACAATGAGCAGTTCTTC. The chain combines TRBV30 with TRBJ2-1; D is unresolved. The CDR3 has 15 amino acids. Trimming cost V 1 base and J 0 bases, with 10 bases left between them. In germline, CDR1 is GTSNPN, CDR2 SVGIG (reference sequence).

At least ten counts were recorded for this clonotype. V gene TRBV20-1 combines with J gene TRBJ2-2; a possible D gene is TRBD2 (6 bases). The germline V gene encodes CDR1 DFQATT and CDR2 SNEGSKA (reference sequence). The CDR3 consists of 14 residues. V was pared by 0 bases and J by 8 bases, with 13 bases between. The CDR3, as DNA: TGCAGTGCTAGAGACGGTTGGGGGGTAGGGGAGCTGTTTTTT. It yields the protein CSARDGWGVGELFF.

The chain links TRBV9 to TRBJ2-3, with 10 bases lining up with TRBD2. Germline V CDR1 and CDR2: SGDLS, YYNGEE. The CDR3 loop spans 18 amino acids. J was trimmed by 1 base and V by 0 bases; bases with no gene match: 8. Here the CDR3 reads CASSVEAGGSQRTDTQYF. In nucleotides, the CDR3 is TGTGCCAGCAGCGTAGAAGCGGGAGGGTCCCAACGCACAGATACGCAGTATTTT.

As for this clonotype: A clone one base away is much larger, so this may be a read error. V is TRBV27 and J is TRBJ2-1; possible D gene TRBD2, 6 bases. V was trimmed by 4 bases and J by 5 bases, leaving 12 bases between them. Germline lookup yields CDR1 MNHEY and CDR2 SMNVEV (reference sequence). This CDR3 comprises 14 residues. The DNA for the CDR3 is TGTGCCAGCAGTTGGGGCGGGAACAACAATGAGCAGTTCTTC. Translation gives CASSWGGNNNEQFF.